This section outlines one T cell receptor beta chain sequence together with its context. Its antigen is undetermined. TCRdb's table, derived via immunoSEQ multiplex PCR, lists solely in-frame clones and lacks some. Here the sample spans just under 65,000 clones, approximately 95% being singletons. Surgery cases with the highest brain T cell transcript signatures were chosen for sequencing. Pre-surgery treatment included at least one anti-epileptic drug. The record originates from a study of brain T cells in children with intractable seizures. CDR3 size: 11 residues. Trimming took 5 bases from V and 7 from J, leaving 8 bases between them. Study-wide points: Only CDR3 sequence similarity suggested viral specificity, without known HCMV serostatus. Clones missing pre-surgery may reflect undersampling of that blood sample.

The sample was peripheral blood, taken at surgery. The source is a boy younger than two with focal cortical dysplasia and intractable seizures. The chain joins TRBV12-3 or TRBV12-4 to TRBJ1-1; D is ambiguous. This CDR3 is CASSTRLEAFF. The CDR3 nucleotides read TGTGCCAGCAGTACACGACTTGAAGCTTTCTTT.